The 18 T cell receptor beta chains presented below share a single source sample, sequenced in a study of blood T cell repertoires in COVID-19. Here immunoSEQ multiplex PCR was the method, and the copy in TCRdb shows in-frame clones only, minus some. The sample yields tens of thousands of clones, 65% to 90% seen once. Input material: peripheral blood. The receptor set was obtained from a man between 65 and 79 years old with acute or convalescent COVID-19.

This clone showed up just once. As DNA, the CDR3 is TGTGCCAGCAGCGACAGCCAGAACACTGAAGCTTTCTTT. It codes for CASSDSQNTEAFF. J is TRBJ1-1 and V is TRBV28, with a possible D match to TRBD1 (5 bases). The CDR3 is 13 amino acids. Deletions cut 6 bases from V and 1 base from J, with 9 bases between. Germline CDR1 MDHEN, CDR2 SYDVKM.

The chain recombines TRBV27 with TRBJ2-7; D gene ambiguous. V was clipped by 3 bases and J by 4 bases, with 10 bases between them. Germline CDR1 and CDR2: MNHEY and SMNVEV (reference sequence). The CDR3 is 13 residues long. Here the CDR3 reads CASSFLQSYEQYF. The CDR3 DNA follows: TGTGCCAGCAGTTTTCTACAGTCTTACGAGCAGTACTTC.

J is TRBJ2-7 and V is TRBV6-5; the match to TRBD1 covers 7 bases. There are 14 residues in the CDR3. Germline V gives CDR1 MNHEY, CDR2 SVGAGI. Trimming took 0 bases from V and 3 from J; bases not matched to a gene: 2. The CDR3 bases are TGTGCCAGCAGTTACTCGAACAGGGGCTACGAGCAGTACTTC. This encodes CASSYSNRGYEQYF.

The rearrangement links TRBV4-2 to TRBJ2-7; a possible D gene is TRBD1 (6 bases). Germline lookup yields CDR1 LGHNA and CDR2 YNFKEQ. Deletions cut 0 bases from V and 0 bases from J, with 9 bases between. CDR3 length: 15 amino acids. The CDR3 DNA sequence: TGTGCCAGCAGCCAAGAAGACAGGAGCTCCTACGAGCAGTACTTC. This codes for CASSQEDRSSYEQYF.

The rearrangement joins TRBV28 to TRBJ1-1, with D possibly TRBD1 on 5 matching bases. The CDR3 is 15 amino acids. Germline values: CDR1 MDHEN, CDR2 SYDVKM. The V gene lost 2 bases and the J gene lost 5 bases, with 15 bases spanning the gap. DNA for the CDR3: TGTGCCAGCAGTTTACAGGGCGTCTATGCGACTGAAGCTTTCTTT. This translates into CASSLQGVYATEAFF.

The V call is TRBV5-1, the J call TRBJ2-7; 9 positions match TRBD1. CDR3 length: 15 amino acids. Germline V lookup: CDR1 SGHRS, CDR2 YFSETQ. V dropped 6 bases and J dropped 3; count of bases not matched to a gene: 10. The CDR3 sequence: CASKPGQGLFYEQYF. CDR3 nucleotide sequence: TGCGCCAGCAAACCGGGACAGGGTCTCTTCTACGAGCAGTACTTC.

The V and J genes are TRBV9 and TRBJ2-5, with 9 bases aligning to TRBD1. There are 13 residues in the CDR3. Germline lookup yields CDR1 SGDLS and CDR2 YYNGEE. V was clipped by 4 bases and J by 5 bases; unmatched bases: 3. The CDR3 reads CASSRDRAETQYF. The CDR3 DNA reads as TGTGCCAGCAGCAGGGACAGGGCTGAGACCCAGTACTTC. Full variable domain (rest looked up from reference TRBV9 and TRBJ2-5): DSGVTQTPKHLITATGQRVTLRCSPRSGDLSVYWYQQSLDQGLQFLIQYYNGEERAKGNILERFSAQQFPDLHSELNLSSLELGDSALYFCASSRDRAETQYFGPGTRLLVL.

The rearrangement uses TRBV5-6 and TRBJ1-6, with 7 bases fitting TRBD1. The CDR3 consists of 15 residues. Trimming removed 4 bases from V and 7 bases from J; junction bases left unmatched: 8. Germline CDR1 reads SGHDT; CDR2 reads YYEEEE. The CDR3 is CASSPPGQSNSPLHF. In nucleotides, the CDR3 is TGTGCCAGCAGCCCACCGGGACAGAGCAATTCACCCCTCCACTTT.

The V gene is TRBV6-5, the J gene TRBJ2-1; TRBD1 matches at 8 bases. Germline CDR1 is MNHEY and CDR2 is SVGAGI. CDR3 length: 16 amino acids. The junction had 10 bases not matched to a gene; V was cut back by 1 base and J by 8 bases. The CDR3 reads CASSYLQGALSDEQFF. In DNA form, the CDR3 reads TGTGCCAGCAGTTACTTGCAGGGGGCCCTGTCCGATGAGCAGTTCTTC.

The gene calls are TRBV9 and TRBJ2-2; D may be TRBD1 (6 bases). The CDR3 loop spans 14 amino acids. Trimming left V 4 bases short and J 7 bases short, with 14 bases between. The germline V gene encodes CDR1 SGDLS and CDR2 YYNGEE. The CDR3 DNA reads TGTGCCAGCAGCATAAGGGACACCGGCGGGGAGCTGTTTTTT. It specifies CASSIRDTGGELFF.

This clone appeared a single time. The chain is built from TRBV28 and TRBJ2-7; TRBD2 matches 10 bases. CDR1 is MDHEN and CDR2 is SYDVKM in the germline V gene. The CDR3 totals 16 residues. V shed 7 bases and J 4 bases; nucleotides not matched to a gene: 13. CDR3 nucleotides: TGTGCCAGCACCACTCTTGGTAGCGGGAGGACATACGAGCAGTACTTC. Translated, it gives CASTTLGSGRTYEQYF.

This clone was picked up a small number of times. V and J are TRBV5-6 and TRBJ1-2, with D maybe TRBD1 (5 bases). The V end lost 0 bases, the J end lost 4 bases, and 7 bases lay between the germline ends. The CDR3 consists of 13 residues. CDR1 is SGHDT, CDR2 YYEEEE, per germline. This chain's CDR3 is CASSLVQGYGYTF. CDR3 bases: TGTGCCAGCAGCTTGGTGCAGGGCTATGGCTACACCTTC.

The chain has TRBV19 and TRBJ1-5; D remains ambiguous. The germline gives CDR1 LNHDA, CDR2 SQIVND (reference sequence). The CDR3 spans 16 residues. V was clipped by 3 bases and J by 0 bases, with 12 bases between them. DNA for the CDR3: TGTGCCAGTAGTATTTTGTCCCAGGTTAGCAATCAGCCCCAGCATTTT. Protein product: CASSILSQVSNQPQHF. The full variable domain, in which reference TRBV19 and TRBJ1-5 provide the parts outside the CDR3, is DGGITQSPKYLFRKEGQNVTLSCEQNLNHDAMYWYRQDPGQGLRLIYYSQIVNDFQKGDIAEGYSVSREKKESFPLTVTSAQKNPTAFYLCASSILSQVSNQPQHFGDGTRLSIL.

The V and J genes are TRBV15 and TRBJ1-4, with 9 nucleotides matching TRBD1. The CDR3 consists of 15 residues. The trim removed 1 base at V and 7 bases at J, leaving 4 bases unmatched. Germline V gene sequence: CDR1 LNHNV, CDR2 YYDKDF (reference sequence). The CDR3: CATSRGGQGLEKLFF. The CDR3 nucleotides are TGTGCCACCAGCAGAGGGGGACAGGGTCTTGAAAAACTGTTTTTT.

The CDR3 DNA follows: TGTGCCACCAGGCGGGGCGAGGGCACTGAAGCTTTCTTT. It encodes CATRRGEGTEAFF. The chain has TRBV7-6 and TRBJ1-1, with D tentatively TRBD1 (5 bases). Germline V gives CDR1 SGHVS, CDR2 FNYEAQ. Trimming removed 10 bases from V and 4 bases from J, with 16 bases in between. There are 13 residues in the CDR3.

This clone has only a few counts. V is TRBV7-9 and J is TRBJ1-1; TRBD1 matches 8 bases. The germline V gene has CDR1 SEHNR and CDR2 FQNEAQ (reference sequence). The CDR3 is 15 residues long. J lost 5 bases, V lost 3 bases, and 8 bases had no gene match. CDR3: CASSLSAQGATEAFF. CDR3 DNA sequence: TGTGCCAGCAGCTTGTCCGCCCAGGGGGCGACTGAAGCTTTCTTT.

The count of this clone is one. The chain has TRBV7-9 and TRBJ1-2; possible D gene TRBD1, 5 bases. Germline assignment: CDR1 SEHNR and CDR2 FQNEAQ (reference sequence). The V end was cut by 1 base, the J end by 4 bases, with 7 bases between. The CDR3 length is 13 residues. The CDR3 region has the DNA TGTGCCAGCAGCTTAGGACAGTTCTATGGCTACACCTTC. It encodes CASSLGQFYGYTF.

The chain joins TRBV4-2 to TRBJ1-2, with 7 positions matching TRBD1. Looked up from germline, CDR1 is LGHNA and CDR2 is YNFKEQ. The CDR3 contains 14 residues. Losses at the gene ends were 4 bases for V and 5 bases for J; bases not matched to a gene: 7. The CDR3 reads CASSPRDSSYGYTF. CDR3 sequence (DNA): TGTGCCAGCAGCCCGAGGGACAGCTCTTATGGCTACACCTTC.